The 11 T cell receptor beta chains below were found in one sample sequenced in a study of radiation and T cells in renal cell carcinoma. Time point reported: baseline pretreatment blood. Treatment defined: 15 Gy SBRT to primary tumor, nephrectomy 4 weeks later. Libraries were prepared by immunoSEQ multiplex PCR; TCRdb keeps only in-frame clonotypes and omits some of them. Of some 140,000 clones in the sample, 70% to 90% were seen once. Material: blood, obtained from a patient whose treatment included radiotherapy and nephrectomy. The source is a woman aged 45-65 years with renal cell carcinoma.

The genes are TRBV12-1 and TRBJ2-1; the table assigns TRBD2, which was not confirmed against the DNA. TRBV12-1 is a known pseudogene. The CDR3 extends over 14 amino acids. CDR3 amino acids: CASSGPGGPVEQFF. The CDR3 nucleotides are TGTGCCAGCAGCGGACCGGGGGGGCCGGTTGAGCAGTTCTTC.

This chain connects TRBV19 to TRBJ1-2; unclear D gene. The germline V and J ends were trimmed by 1 base and 2 bases, with 5 bases remaining between them. CDR1 LNHDA and CDR2 SQIVND come from the germline V gene (reference sequence). The CDR3 runs to 13 residues. The CDR3 here is CASSIGRNYGYTF. DNA of the CDR3: TGTGCCAGTAGTATAGGGAGAAACTATGGCTACACCTTC. Looking up the rest from reference TRBV19 and TRBJ1-2 gives the full variable domain: DGGITQSPKYLFRKEGQNVTLSCEQNLNHDAMYWYRQDPGQGLRLIYYSQIVNDFQKGDIAEGYSVSREKKESFPLTVTSAQKNPTAFYLCASSIGRNYGYTFGSGTRLTVV.

This chain joins TRBV18 and TRBJ2-6; the D gene is possibly TRBD1 (6 bases). The CDR3 is made up of 16 amino acids. Trimming took 0 bases from V and 4 from J, leaving 10 bases between them. Looked up from germline, CDR1 is KGHSH and CDR2 is LQKENI. As DNA, the CDR3 is TGTGCCAGCTCACCACCTTGGGGGACAGGGGCCAACGTCCTGACTTTC. Protein: CASSPPWGTGANVLTF.

The J gene is TRBJ2-3, the V gene TRBV9; 7 bases are a match to TRBD1. Germline loops: CDR1 SGDLS, CDR2 YYNGEE. J gave up 0 bases and V 3 bases, and 10 bases lay outside the gene matches. This CDR3 has 17 amino acids. The CDR3 DNA reads as TGTGCCAGCAGCGAGGGAACCGGGACAGCTAGCACAGATACGCAGTATTTT. Translated, it gives CASSEGTGTASTDTQYF.

In this sample, this clone turned up many times. The rearrangement joins TRBV29-1 to TRBJ2-5; D not resolved. This CDR3 comprises 11 residues. Germline lookup yields CDR1 SQVTM and CDR2 ANQGSEA. V was pared by 1 base and J by 5 bases, with 5 bases between. This CDR3 reads CSVEGHETQYF. The CDR3 DNA reads TGCAGCGTTGAAGGGCATGAGACCCAGTACTTC.

In its sample, this clone was seen a few times. The rearrangement links TRBV7-9 to TRBJ1-4; the D is unclear. Between the trimmed V and J ends, which lost 4 bases and 7 bases, there was a span of 16 bases. The CDR3 has 15 amino acids. Germline lookup yields CDR1 SEHNR and CDR2 FQNEAQ (reference sequence). The chain's CDR3 is CASSSPTRLGEKLFF. DNA for the CDR3: TGTGCCAGCAGCTCGCCTACTAGATTAGGTGAAAAACTGTTTTTT.

Note on this clone: At one of its ends the junction is not consistent with the germline gene, which may arise from a read error. The chain uses TRBV7-7 and TRBJ2-1; 8 nucleotides align to TRBD2. The V gene's germline CDR1 is SSHAT and CDR2 FNYEAQ (reference sequence). There are 14 residues in the CDR3. CDR3 sequence reads: CASSFGGAYNEQFF. The CDR3 DNA reads TGTGCTAGCAGCTTCGGGGGGGCCTACAATGAGCAGTTCTTC.

The chain carries TRBV15 and TRBJ1-1, with 10 positions matching TRBD1. The CDR3 runs 19 residues. V dropped 0 bases and J dropped 6; count of bases not matched to a gene: 16. Per the germline V gene, CDR1 is LNHNV and CDR2 is YYDKDF (reference sequence). In DNA form, the CDR3 reads TGTGCCACCAGCAGAGATTTTAGTTTCGGGGACAGGGGCGACCCTGAAGCTTTCTTT. Translated, it gives CATSRDFSFGDRGDPEAFF.

The J gene is TRBJ2-2, the V gene TRBV10-3, with D maybe TRBD2 (6 bases). Germline V lookup: CDR1 ENHRY, CDR2 SYGVKD. Deletions cut 7 bases from V and 6 bases from J, with 12 bases between. The CDR3 is 13 amino acids. The CDR3 here is CAITPEGSGELFF. For the CDR3, the DNA is TGTGCCATCACCCCGGAGGGTTCCGGGGAGCTGTTTTTT.

The chain employs TRBV10-1 and TRBJ2-1; possibly TRBD1 or TRBD2 for D (6 bases each). This CDR3 comprises 13 residues. CDR1 and CDR2 from the germline V gene are WNHNN and SYGVQD (reference sequence). Trimming cost V 7 bases and J 8 bases, with 15 bases left between them. The CDR3, as DNA: TGCGCCAGCACCTCTATTGGGGGGCATGAGCAGTTCTTC. This gives the protein CASTSIGGHEQFF.

The table lists this clone with a count of one. The gene calls are TRBV5-6 and TRBJ2-5, with TRBD1 identical over 8 bases. Germline CDR1 is SGHDT and CDR2 is YYEEEE. Trimming cost V 0 bases and J 5 bases; bases outside gene matches: 6. CDR3 length: 15 amino acids. CDR3 nucleotides: TGTGCCAGCAGCTTGGTAGGCAGGGGGCGCGAGACCCAGTACTTC. Translated, it gives CASSLVGRGRETQYF.